One T cell receptor beta chain is described in this entry. Its antigen target is currently unknown. Base quality data are lacking; no much larger clone is found one base away. This sample was included in a study of blood T cell repertoires in COVID-19 (dated by TCRdb to 2018 to 2021). Concerning the study at large: Samples covering the acute and convalescent phases of COVID-19 were provided by collaborators in the United States, Italy and Spain. Where available, HLA class I and class II types were obtained from metadata supplied by the sample provider rather than from assay-based typing. The prospective study material was composed of cDNA or gDNA derived from T cells, B-cell-depleted T cells, or PBMCs. The repertoires were released in a freely available public database intended as a resource for research on the immune response to SARS-CoV-2. Nearly every sample came with metadata listing a de-identified subject ID, COVID-19 status, age in years and sex. Deeply sampled blood TCRbeta repertoires from subjects exposed to, actively infected with, or recovered from COVID-19 were included in the dataset. The samples were drawn from two sources: the first 160 participants of the ongoing ImmuneRACE study, and fewer than 1,500 subjects contributed by 6 global collaborators. The paper's findings and limits, for the study overall: The quantity of clinical and demographic metadata differed by source and by participant and was supplied without curation.

TCRbeta CDR3 regions were amplified from genomic DNA using the immunoSEQ Assay, a bias-controlled multiplex PCR. Concerning the study's data processing: Within the assay, amplification of reference gene primers was used to estimate how many nucleated cells each sample contained. To quantify the absolute abundance of each unique TCRbeta CDR3 rearrangement, sequence reads were collapsed and filtered. For each sample, productive Simpson clonality was calculated by taking the square root of Simpson's diversity index across productive rearrangements. The table comes from immuneACCESS by way of TCRdb, which keeps in-frame sequences with V and J called. Part of the clones is missing from these tables; in studies checked, under half for an unresolved V gene and the rest for unknown reasons. V, J and clone size reflect that table, while D and trimming were determined from the DNA. The sample records 200,000 or so clones, around three quarters of which are singletons. Approximately 15% of the sample is held by the ten biggest clonotypes.

Whole blood was collected in K2EDTA tubes by collaborating institutions according to the institutions' own protocols. Collaborator samples were shipped for TCRbeta analysis as frozen whole blood, isolated PBMCs, or DNA extracted from either sample type. The sequence came from a man in his fifties or sixties with active or convalescent COVID-19. The sequenced sample consisted of peripheral blood.

The CDR3 amino acid sequence is: CASSVTPRGDTQYF. At the DNA level, the sequence is TGTGCCAGCAGCGTAACCCCCAGGGGGGATACGCAGTATTTT. The V gene is TRBV9 and the J gene is TRBJ2-3; the junction holds 7 bases that match TRBD1. CDR1 and CDR2 are read off the germline V gene as SGDLS and YYNGEE. Spanning cysteine to phenylalanine, the CDR3 consists of 14 amino acids. Only the CDR3 DNA is retained, 42 bases long and in frame from the first base. The V end gives up 1 base and the J end 6 bases, leaving 5 bases in the junction not matched to a gene.